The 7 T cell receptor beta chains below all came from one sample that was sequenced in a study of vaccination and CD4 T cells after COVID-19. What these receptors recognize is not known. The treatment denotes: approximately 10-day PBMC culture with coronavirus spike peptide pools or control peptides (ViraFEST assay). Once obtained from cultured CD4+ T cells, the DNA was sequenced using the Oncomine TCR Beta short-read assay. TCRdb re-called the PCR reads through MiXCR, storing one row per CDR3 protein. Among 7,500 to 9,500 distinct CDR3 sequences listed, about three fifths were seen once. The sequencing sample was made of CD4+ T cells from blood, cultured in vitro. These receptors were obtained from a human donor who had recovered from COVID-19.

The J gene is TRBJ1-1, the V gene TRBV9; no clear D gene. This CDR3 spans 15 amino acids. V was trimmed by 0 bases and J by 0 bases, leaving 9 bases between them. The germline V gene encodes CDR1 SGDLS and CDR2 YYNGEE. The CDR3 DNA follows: TGTGCCAGCAGCGTAGCCCCGGGAGTGAACACTGAAGCTTTCTTT. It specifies CASSVAPGVNTEAFF.

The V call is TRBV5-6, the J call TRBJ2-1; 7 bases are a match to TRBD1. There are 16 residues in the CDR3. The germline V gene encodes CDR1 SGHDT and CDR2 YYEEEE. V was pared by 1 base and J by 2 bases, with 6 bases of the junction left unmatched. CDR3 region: CASSLTGEVTYNEQFF. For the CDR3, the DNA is TGTGCCAGCAGCTTGACAGGGGAAGTGACCTACAATGAGCAGTTCTTC.

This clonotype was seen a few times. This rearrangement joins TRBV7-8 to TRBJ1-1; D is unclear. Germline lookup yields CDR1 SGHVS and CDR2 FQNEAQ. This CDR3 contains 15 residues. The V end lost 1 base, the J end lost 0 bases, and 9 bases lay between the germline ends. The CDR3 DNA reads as TGTGCCAGCAGCTTAGGGTCTACGGTGAACACTGAAGCTTTCTTT. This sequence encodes CASSLGSTVNTEAFF.

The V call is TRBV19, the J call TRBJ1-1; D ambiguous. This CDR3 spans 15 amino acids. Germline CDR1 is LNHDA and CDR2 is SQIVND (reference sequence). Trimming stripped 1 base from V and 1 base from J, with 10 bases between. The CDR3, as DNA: TGTGCCAGTAGTATAGGGCGAGGAAGGAACACTGAAGCTTTCTTT. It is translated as CASSIGRGRNTEAFF.

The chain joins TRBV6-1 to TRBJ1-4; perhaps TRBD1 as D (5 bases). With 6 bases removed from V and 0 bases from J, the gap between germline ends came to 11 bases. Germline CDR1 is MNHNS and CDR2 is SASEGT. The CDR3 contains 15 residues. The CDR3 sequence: CASRRGSSTNEKLFF. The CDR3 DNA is TGTGCCAGCAGGAGGGGATCCTCAACTAATGAAAAACTGTTTTTT.

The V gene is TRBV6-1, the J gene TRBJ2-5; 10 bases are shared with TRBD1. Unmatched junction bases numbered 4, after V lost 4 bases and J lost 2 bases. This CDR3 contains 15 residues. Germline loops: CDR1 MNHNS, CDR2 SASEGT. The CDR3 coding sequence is TGTGCCAGCAGTGGGGACAGGGGCGTTCAAGAGACCCAGTACTTC. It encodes CASSGDRGVQETQYF.

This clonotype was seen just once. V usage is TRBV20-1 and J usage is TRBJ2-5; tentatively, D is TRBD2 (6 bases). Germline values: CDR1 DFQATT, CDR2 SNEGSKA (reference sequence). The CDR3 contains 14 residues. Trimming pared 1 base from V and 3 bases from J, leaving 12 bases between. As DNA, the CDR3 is TGCAGTGCTAGAGGGAGGGGAGGAGAAGAGACCCAGTACTTC. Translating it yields CSARGRGGEETQYF.